This passage covers 15 T cell receptor beta chains from one sample sequenced in a study of T-cell reconstitution after alpha-beta-depleted transplantation in children. Preparation of the TCRbeta library involved a method that used unique molecular identifiers. MiXCR, applied by TCRdb to the PCR reads, yields one record per CDR3 protein. The repertoire has about 610,000 distinct CDR3 sequences, under 12% of them found once; the top ten carry 4%. Sequenced here: PBMCs from the stem cell graft donor, sampled from the stem cell graft. Receptors were obtained from a human donor who donated a stem cell graft to a child with acute myeloid leukemia.

This clonotype has a handful of counts. The chain uses TRBV20-1 and TRBJ2-2; TRBD1 aligns across 8 bases. The V gene end was trimmed by 3 bases and the J gene end by 2 bases; junction bases not matched to a gene: 5. The CDR3 length is 15 residues. The germline gives CDR1 DFQATT, CDR2 SNEGSKA (reference sequence). This CDR3 reads CSARAGQGNTGELFF. Here the CDR3 DNA reads TGCAGTGCTAGGGCTGGACAGGGAAACACCGGGGAGCTGTTTTTT.

The CDR3 DNA sequence: TGTGCTAGTGGTTTGGGACAGGGAAATTACAATGAGCAGTTCTTC. Encoded protein: CASGLGQGNYNEQFF. V and J are TRBV12-5 and TRBJ2-1; 7 bases are a match to TRBD1. Germline CDR1 and CDR2: LGHNT and FRNRAP. Germline trimming cut 1 base from V and 4 bases from J; bases unmatched to any gene: 4. The CDR3 sequence is 15 residues long.

This clonotype has only a few counts. The chain links TRBV20-1 to TRBJ2-5, with TRBD1 matching 7 bases. This CDR3 has 16 residues. With 2 bases clipped from V and 5 bases from J, the junction kept 14 bases outside the gene matches. The germline V gene has CDR1 DFQATT and CDR2 SNEGSKA (reference sequence). The CDR3 loop reads CSARKPGRQGGETQYF. Written as DNA, the CDR3 is TGCAGTGCTAGAAAACCGGGGCGACAGGGTGGGGAGACCCAGTACTTC.

The CDR3, as DNA: TGCGCCAGCAGCTTGGGGGAGCGGACGAGCACAGATACGCAGTATTTT. It yields the protein CASSLGERTSTDTQYF. The chain joins TRBV5-1 to TRBJ2-3, with a weak D call TRBD2 (5 bases). Trimming removed 0 bases from V and 0 bases from J, with 11 bases in between. The germline V gene has CDR1 SGHRS and CDR2 YFSETQ. This CDR3 contains 16 residues.

The CDR3 sequence: CASSLEGSGRVQFF. The CDR3, as DNA: TGTGCCAGCAGCTTAGAGGGAAGCGGGAGGGTTCAGTTCTTC. The J gene is TRBJ2-1, the V gene TRBV7-2, with 10 bases lining up with TRBD2. V gave up 1 base and J gave up 13 bases; unmatched junction bases: 7. Per the germline V gene, CDR1 is SGHTA and CDR2 is FQGNSA. CDR3 size: 14 residues.

This clonotype has only a few counts. The chain couples TRBV28 to TRBJ1-2; tentative D call: TRBD1 (5 bases). V was trimmed by 4 bases and J by 3 bases, leaving 18 bases between them. The CDR3 totals 16 residues. The germline V gene has CDR1 MDHEN and CDR2 SYDVKM. As DNA, the CDR3 is TGTGCCAGCAGTTCTAGGGGACCCCCGGCGGACTATGGCTACACCTTC. It specifies CASSSRGPPADYGYTF.

There are a few counts of this clonotype. The chain carries TRBV29-1 and TRBJ2-7; 7 bases are shared with TRBD1. The germline CDR1 and CDR2 sequences are SQVTM and ANQGSEA. After removal of 5 bases from V and 2 bases from J, the junction contained 6 bases not matched to a gene. The CDR3 runs to 13 residues. CDR3 bases: TGCAGCGTTTTACAGGGGCTAGCCTACGAGCAGTACTTC. It codes for CSVLQGLAYEQYF.

This clonotype has at least ten counts. The chain is built from TRBV7-3 and TRBJ2-2; 9 nucleotides line up with TRBD1. CDR3 length equals 16 residues. CDR1 is SGHTA and CDR2 is FQGTGA in the germline V gene. Trimming at V came to 2 bases and at J to 1 base, leaving 2 bases not matched to a gene. The CDR3 loop reads CASSLLGQGNTGELFF. DNA for the CDR3: TGTGCCAGCAGCTTACTGGGACAGGGGAACACCGGGGAGCTGTTTTTT. Variable domain in full (rest from reference TRBV7-3 and TRBJ2-2): GAGVSQTPSNKVTEKGKYVELRCDPISGHTALYWYRQSLGQGPEFLIYFQGTGAADDSGLPNDRFFAVRPEGSVSTLKIQRTERGDSAVYLCASSLLGQGNTGELFFGEGSRLTVL.

This clonotype was detected many times. The rearrangement joins TRBV29-1 to TRBJ1-2; tentative D call: TRBD1 (6 bases). With 4 bases removed from V and 2 bases from J, the gap between germline ends came to 14 bases. Per the germline V gene, CDR1 is SQVTM and CDR2 is ANQGSEA. The CDR3 consists of 14 residues. The CDR3 protein is CSVGSGASNYGYTF. The DNA for the CDR3 is TGCAGCGTTGGGTCAGGGGCATCCAACTATGGCTACACCTTC.

This rearrangement joins TRBV9 to TRBJ1-1; D might be TRBD1 (6 bases). Trimming removed 0 bases at V and 4 bases at J, with 13 bases between. CDR1 and CDR2 (germline): SGDLS, YYNGEE. This CDR3 spans 15 amino acids. CDR3 DNA sequence: TGTGCCAGCAGCGTAGGAGGGGGTAAGATCACTGAAGCTTTCTTT. The encoded protein is CASSVGGGKITEAFF.

This clonotype has more than one count but fewer than ten. In nucleotides, the CDR3 is TGCAGCGTTGCGGCTCGACAGGGGGGAAACACTGAAGCTTTCTTT. It codes for CSVAARQGGNTEAFF. The gene calls are TRBV29-1 and TRBJ1-1; 9 positions agree with TRBD1. The CDR3 consists of 15 residues. The germline V gene has CDR1 SQVTM and CDR2 ANQGSEA. V lost 4 bases and J lost 2; bases outside the gene matches: 8.

In this sample, this clonotype turned up a few times. J is TRBJ2-2 and V is TRBV20-1; tentative D call: TRBD2 (6 bases). The CDR3 is made up of 14 amino acids. Germline assignment: CDR1 DFQATT and CDR2 SNEGSKA (reference sequence). V was shortened by 7 bases and J by 7 bases, with 19 bases between the two germline ends. As DNA, the CDR3 is TGCAGTGTTCCGGACTATACGGTCGGCGGGGAGCTGTTTTTT. Protein sequence: CSVPDYTVGGELFF.

The chain carries TRBV18 and TRBJ2-1; D call uncertain. CDR1 and CDR2 from the germline V gene are KGHSH and LQKENI. Trimming took 1 base from V and 6 from J, leaving 13 bases between them. The CDR3 is made up of 15 amino acids. In nucleotides, the CDR3 is TGTGCCAGCTCACCACAACGAGCCGCGCGCAATGAGCAGTTCTTC. Amino acids: CASSPQRAARNEQFF.

This chain joins TRBV7-9 and TRBJ1-5; D call uncertain. The CDR3 spans 13 residues. The V end lost 1 base, the J end lost 6 bases, and 7 bases lay between the germline ends. Germline CDR1 reads SEHNR; CDR2 reads FQNEAQ (reference sequence). The CDR3 is CASSLGFSQPQHF. As DNA, the CDR3 is TGTGCCAGCAGCTTAGGCTTCAGTCAGCCCCAGCATTTT.

The rearrangement uses TRBV6-1 and TRBJ2-7; 7 bases agree with TRBD2. The CDR3 spans 16 residues. Germline V CDR1 and CDR2: MNHNS, SASEGT. With V trimmed by 6 bases and J by 4 bases, 15 bases remained unmatched. Here the CDR3 reads CASRGRLAANLYEQYF. CDR3 bases: TGTGCCAGCAGGGGGCGGCTAGCGGCGAATCTATACGAGCAGTACTTC.